This T cell receptor beta chain was captured in a study of regulatory T cells in long-lasting Graves disease. Looking at the study overall: Patients with persistent Graves' disease had over 5 years of antithyroid drugs and persistent TSH receptor antibodies. Findings and limits, study-wide: Segments TRBV28, TRBJ1-2 and TRBJ2-5 showed preferential usage in persistent disease.

Time point denoted: persistent/refractory GD, antithyroid drugs over 5 years with positive TRAb. The TCR library was prepared using RNA isolated from PBMCs. V lost 0 bases, J lost 2 bases, and 2 bases lay in between. This CDR3 region has 13 residues. There are a few counts of this clonotype. The antigen is not known. Combining iRepertoire HTBI primers with Arm-PCR of CDR3 regions, the authors built TCR beta libraries. Via MiXCR, TCRdb re-called the multiplex PCR reads, giving one row per CDR3 protein. The table records roughly 400,000 distinct CDR3 sequences, approximately 22% of them present only once.

The clonotype comes from a female donor with Graves disease. The chain couples TRBV12-3 or TRBV12-4 to TRBJ1-3; D is unclear. The sequencing used peripheral blood mononuclear cells (PBMCs), collected when the disease was refractory, from a patient treated with antithyroid drugs. CDR3 loop: CASSLAAGNTIYF. In DNA, the CDR3 is TGTGCCAGCAGTTTAGCGGCTGGAAACACCATATATTTT.